The 30 T cell receptor beta chains presented below share a single source sample, sequenced in a study of CD8+CD57+ T cells in acquired aplastic anemia. CDR3 and TCR beta VDJ profiling relied on a genomic DNA template. TCRdb re-derived calls from the reads in MiXCR, one entry per CDR3 protein. This sample has fewer than 200,000 distinct CDR3 sequences, with 70% to 80% found just once. Previously, flow cytometry had revealed CD8+CD57+ cell expansion in the patients chosen for sequencing. Sequenced material: sorted CD4+, CD8+, or CD8+CD57+ T cells (not recorded which) from PBMCs. These TCRs come from a human donor with aplastic anemia.

This clonotype was observed once. The chain carries TRBV7-6 and TRBJ2-3; D unclear. Germline V gene lookup returns CDR1 SGHVS and CDR2 FNYEAQ. Trimming removed 1 base from V and 3 bases from J, with 14 bases in between. The CDR3 is made up of 16 amino acids. The CDR3 sequence: CASSLGHHLGTDTQYF. CDR3 coding DNA: TGTGCCAGCAGCTTAGGGCACCATCTGGGGACAGATACGCAGTATTTT.

The V and J genes are TRBV6-5 and TRBJ1-3; a weak D match, TRBD1 (5 bases). V dropped 6 bases and J dropped 2 bases, with 17 bases sitting between them. Germline V gives CDR1 MNHEY, CDR2 SVGAGI. The length of the CDR3 is 16 residues. This CDR3 reads CASSLWVRGTGNTIYF. The CDR3 nucleotides are TGTGCCAGCAGCCTCTGGGTGAGGGGCACTGGAAACACCATATATTTT.

The chain uses TRBV5-6 and TRBJ2-3; TRBD2 is a possible D gene (6 bases). The CDR3 has 14 residues. The V gene lost 4 bases and the J gene lost 8 bases, with 17 bases spanning the gap. Germline V CDR1 and CDR2: SGHDT, YYEEEE. Written as DNA, the CDR3 is TGTGCCAGCAGCCCCCGGACTATGTGGGGTACGCAGTATTTT. Its protein is CASSPRTMWGTQYF.

This clonotype came up many times. This chain joins TRBV19 and TRBJ2-1; 7 positions agree with TRBD2. Trimming took 4 bases from V and 4 from J; bases not matched to a gene: 7. Germline CDR1 LNHDA, CDR2 SQIVND (reference sequence). The CDR3 has 15 residues. The CDR3, as DNA: TGTGCCAGTAGTACAGGACTAGGAGATTACAATGAGCAGTTCTTC. It encodes CASSTGLGDYNEQFF.

This clonotype has a single count. This sequence joins TRBV5-1 and TRBJ1-6; TRBD1 is a possible D gene (5 bases). Germline loops: CDR1 SGHRS, CDR2 YFSETQ. V was clipped by 6 bases and J by 7 bases, with 11 bases between them. The CDR3 spans 13 residues. The CDR3 region has the DNA TGCGCCAGCATGGTGGGGGAAAATTCACCCCTCCACTTT. This codes for CASMVGENSPLHF.

This sequence joins TRBV20-1 and TRBJ2-3; D gene uncertain. The V gene lost 4 bases and the J gene lost 0 bases, with 8 bases spanning the gap. The CDR3 totals 13 residues. Germline CDR1 and CDR2: DFQATT and SNEGSKA (reference sequence). The CDR3 bases are TGCAGTGCTATCCTGGGTAGCACAGATACGCAGTATTTT. Translated, it gives CSAILGSTDTQYF.

The rearrangement uses TRBV6-5 and TRBJ1-1, with D perhaps TRBD1 (5 bases). There are 11 residues in the CDR3. Looked up from germline, CDR1 is MNHEY and CDR2 is SVGAGI. V shed 2 bases and J shed 9 bases, with 7 bases lying between them. The CDR3 DNA sequence: TGTGCCAGCAGTTACGGGGGTAAAGCTTTCTTT. This translates into CASSYGGKAFF.

This clonotype was seen a few times. The chain's CDR3 is CSASSGYNEQFF. Written as DNA, the CDR3 is TGCAGTGCCTCTAGCGGTTACAATGAGCAGTTCTTC. The chain joins TRBV20-1 to TRBJ2-1, with 7 bases that match TRBD2. After removal of 6 bases from V and 4 bases from J, the junction contained 3 bases not matched to a gene. Germline V gene lookup returns CDR1 DFQATT and CDR2 SNEGSKA (reference sequence). This CDR3 has 12 amino acids.

This clonotype was seen repeatedly, ten times or more. The chain's CDR3 is CSARDLGRDSYEQYF. CDR3 nucleotides: TGCAGTGCTAGAGATCTGGGGCGGGACTCCTACGAGCAGTACTTC. V gene TRBV20-1 combines with J gene TRBJ2-7, with a tentative D call TRBD2 (6 bases). From germline, CDR1 is DFQATT and CDR2 SNEGSKA (reference sequence). The V and J ends lost 0 bases and 0 bases respectively, with 12 bases between them. The length of the CDR3 is 15 residues.

This sequence joins TRBV2 and TRBJ1-6; 7 bases align to TRBD1. The CDR3 has 15 residues. Germline CDR1 reads SNHLY; CDR2 reads FYNNEI. The V and J ends lost 7 bases and 1 base, in that order; junction bases with no gene match: 4. CDR3 protein: CASTWDRSYNSPLHF. The CDR3 bases are TGTGCCAGCACCTGGGACAGATCCTATAATTCACCCCTCCACTTT.

The chain uses TRBV6-5 and TRBJ2-3, with 9 nucleotides matching TRBD1. V dropped 0 bases and J dropped 2; count of bases not matched to a gene: 3. Germline assignment: CDR1 MNHEY and CDR2 SVGAGI. CDR3 length: 16 amino acids. CDR3 bases: TGTGCCAGCAGTTACTCGGACAGGGGTTTCACAGATACGCAGTATTTT. Protein sequence: CASSYSDRGFTDTQYF.

There are a few counts of this clonotype. The chain has TRBV9 and TRBJ1-2; 8 bases are a match to TRBD1. The germline gives CDR1 SGDLS, CDR2 YYNGEE. The J segment lost 6 bases and the V segment lost 4 bases, leaving 5 bases of the junction unmatched. The CDR3 loop spans 13 amino acids. CDR3 residues: CASSSRTGHGYTF. The CDR3 coding sequence is TGTGCCAGCAGCTCCCGGACAGGGCATGGCTACACCTTC.

V and J are TRBV2 and TRBJ2-1; no clear D gene. Between the trimmed V and J ends, which lost 7 bases and 5 bases, there was a span of 12 bases. The CDR3 covers 13 residues. The germline CDR1 and CDR2 sequences are SNHLY and FYNNEI. The CDR3 DNA is TGTGCCAGCACCGAGTTGCCAAACAATGAGCAGTTCTTC. Translating gives CASTELPNNEQFF.

The chain combines TRBV12-3 or TRBV12-4 with TRBJ1-6; D remains unclear. The CDR3 consists of 16 residues. V was cut by 5 bases and J by 5 bases, with 16 bases left in between. The CDR3 is CASSIHAPRDNSPLHF. As DNA, the CDR3 is TGTGCCAGCAGTATCCACGCCCCGAGGGATAATTCACCCCTCCACTTT.

The chain employs TRBV15 and TRBJ2-4; D is undetermined. The CDR3 runs to 18 residues. V shed 0 bases and J shed 0 bases, with 15 bases lying between them. Germline-derived CDR1 and CDR2 are LNHNV and YYDKDF (reference sequence). Here the CDR3 DNA reads TGTGCCACCAGCAGAGATAGGGCCCTCCCGGGAGCCAAAAACATTCAGTACTTC. Encoded protein: CATSRDRALPGAKNIQYF.

This chain links TRBV2 with TRBJ2-3; D might be TRBD1 or TRBD2, each matching 6 bases. The V gene lost 6 bases and the J gene lost 2 bases, with 15 bases spanning the gap. The CDR3 runs to 15 residues. CDR1 and CDR2 from the germline V gene are SNHLY and FYNNEI. The CDR3 bases are TGTGCCAGCAGCCACAGGGAGGTCGTCACAGATACGCAGTATTTT. This sequence encodes CASSHREVVTDTQYF.

The chain recombines TRBV10-3 with TRBJ1-2, with 7 bases that match TRBD1. CDR1 ENHRY and CDR2 SYGVKD come from the germline V gene. The V segment lost 4 bases and the J segment 8 bases; nucleotides outside the gene matches: 10. The length of the CDR3 is 14 residues. CDR3 region: CAISAEGAGSGYTF. The CDR3, as DNA: TGTGCCATCAGTGCGGAGGGGGCAGGTTCGGGCTACACCTTC.

As concerns this clonotype: Germline is not matched at one junction end, which may reflect a read error. The DNA of the CDR3 is TGCGCCAGCAGCAGGGAGGGGGTAAGGGATGAGCAGTTCTTC. It yields the protein CASSREGVRDEQFF. This chain uses TRBV7-6 with TRBJ2-1, with D perhaps matching TRBD2 (7 bases). The CDR3 contains 14 residues. The germline CDR1 and CDR2 sequences are SGHVS and FNYEAQ.

V and J are TRBV10-1 and TRBJ1-1; a weak D match, TRBD1 (5 bases). This CDR3 has 13 amino acids. The germline V and J ends were trimmed by 6 bases and 4 bases, with 12 bases remaining between them. Germline V CDR1 and CDR2: WNHNN, SYGVQD (reference sequence). The DNA of the CDR3 is TGCGCCAGCAGGGCCCAGGGAAGCACTGAAGCTTTCTTT. This encodes CASRAQGSTEAFF.

The genes are TRBV2 and TRBJ2-2, with TRBD2 as a possible D gene (5 bases). Trimming pared 5 bases from V and 2 bases from J, leaving 18 bases between. The CDR3 is 17 residues long. Germline CDR1 and CDR2: SNHLY and FYNNEI. For the CDR3, the DNA is TGTGCCAGCAGTCGTACGGGAATCTTTCGAAACACCGGGGAGCTGTTTTTT. The encoded protein is CASSRTGIFRNTGELFF.

With respect to this clonotype: A read error may produce the germline difference seen at one junction end. The chain carries TRBV7-7 and TRBJ2-2; 7 nucleotides agree with TRBD2. Germline-derived CDR1 and CDR2 are SSHAT and FNYEAQ (reference sequence). The length of the CDR3 is 15 residues. CDR3 sequence: CASSARTRGTGELFF. As DNA, the CDR3 is TGTGCTAGCAGCGCGCGGACTAGAGGTACCGGGGAGCTGTTTTTT.

The chain joins TRBV7-9 to TRBJ2-2; D might be TRBD1 (5 bases). Looked up from germline, CDR1 is SEHNR and CDR2 is FQNEAQ (reference sequence). Trimming removed 7 bases at V and 1 base at J, with 10 bases between. This CDR3 is 14 amino acids long. The CDR3 spells CASTPTENTGELFF. In DNA, the CDR3 is TGTGCCAGCACTCCGACAGAGAACACCGGGGAGCTGTTTTTT.

CDR3 DNA: TGTGCCAGCAGCTCGCTTAGCATAGGGGTGGTCTACGAGCAGTACTTC. Residues: CASSSLSIGVVYEQYF. The genes are TRBV7-8 and TRBJ2-7; weak D call: TRBD1 (5 bases). CDR1 and CDR2 from the germline V gene are SGHVS and FQNEAQ. The CDR3 length is 16 residues. Trimming removed 4 bases from V and 3 bases from J, with 19 bases in between.

This clonotype was observed a single time. The rearrangement uses TRBV20-1 and TRBJ1-1; D is unresolved. Trimming pared 4 bases from V and 4 bases from J, leaving 13 bases between. The CDR3 has 13 residues. Per germline, CDR1 DFQATT and CDR2 SNEGSKA (reference sequence). The CDR3 DNA reads as TGCAGTGCTAAAATATCGGGGTTCACTGAAGCTTTCTTT. Amino acids: CSAKISGFTEAFF.

The V and J genes are TRBV20-1 and TRBJ2-5; D gene ambiguous. In germline, CDR1 is DFQATT, CDR2 SNEGSKA (reference sequence). The V gene lost 0 bases and the J gene lost 0 bases, with 5 bases spanning the gap. This CDR3 has 13 residues. CDR3 DNA sequence: TGCAGTGCTAGAGATTGGGACCAAGAGACCCAGTACTTC. Translation gives CSARDWDQETQYF.

The gene calls are TRBV19 and TRBJ1-2, with 8 bases aligning to TRBD1. Germline V CDR1 and CDR2: LNHDA, SQIVND (reference sequence). With 5 bases clipped from V and 7 bases from J, the junction kept 6 bases outside the gene matches. The CDR3 spans 13 residues. The CDR3 here is CASSSLDRVGYTF. The CDR3, as DNA: TGTGCCAGTAGTTCCCTGGACAGGGTTGGCTACACCTTC.

This chain connects TRBV10-1 to TRBJ1-2; 12 positions agree with TRBD1. The V and J ends lost 8 bases and 3 bases, in that order; junction bases with no gene match: 16. Per the germline V gene, CDR1 is WNHNN and CDR2 is SYGVQD (reference sequence). The CDR3 totals 18 residues. The CDR3 loop is CASPGTPSGQGADYGYTF. The CDR3, as DNA: TGCGCCAGCCCCGGCACCCCGTCGGGACAGGGGGCCGACTATGGCTACACCTTC.

V usage is TRBV10-3 and J usage is TRBJ1-1, with TRBD1 as a possible D gene (6 bases). Germline V lookup: CDR1 ENHRY, CDR2 SYGVKD. V was shortened by 0 bases and J by 6 bases, with 17 bases between the two germline ends. The length of the CDR3 is 16 residues. The chain's CDR3 is CAISESRGGKGPEAFF. In nucleotides, the CDR3 is TGTGCCATCAGTGAGTCGAGGGGGGGAAAGGGACCTGAAGCTTTCTTT.

V and J are TRBV5-5 and TRBJ2-7; the D is unclear. This CDR3 has 14 residues. Germline V lookup: CDR1 SGHKS, CDR2 YYEKEE (reference sequence). Deletions cut 0 bases from V and 3 bases from J, with 10 bases between. The CDR3 region has the DNA TGTGCCAGCAGCTTGGTTGGGCGTGGCTACGAGCAGTACTTC. It is translated as CASSLVGRGYEQYF.

The chain uses TRBV12-3 or TRBV12-4 and TRBJ2-6, with D unclear. The CDR3 covers 14 residues. The V end lost 7 bases, the J end lost 1 base, and 8 bases lay between the germline ends. CDR3 protein: CASTLWSGANVLTF. The CDR3 coding sequence is TGTGCCAGCACCCTATGGTCTGGGGCCAACGTCCTGACTTTC.